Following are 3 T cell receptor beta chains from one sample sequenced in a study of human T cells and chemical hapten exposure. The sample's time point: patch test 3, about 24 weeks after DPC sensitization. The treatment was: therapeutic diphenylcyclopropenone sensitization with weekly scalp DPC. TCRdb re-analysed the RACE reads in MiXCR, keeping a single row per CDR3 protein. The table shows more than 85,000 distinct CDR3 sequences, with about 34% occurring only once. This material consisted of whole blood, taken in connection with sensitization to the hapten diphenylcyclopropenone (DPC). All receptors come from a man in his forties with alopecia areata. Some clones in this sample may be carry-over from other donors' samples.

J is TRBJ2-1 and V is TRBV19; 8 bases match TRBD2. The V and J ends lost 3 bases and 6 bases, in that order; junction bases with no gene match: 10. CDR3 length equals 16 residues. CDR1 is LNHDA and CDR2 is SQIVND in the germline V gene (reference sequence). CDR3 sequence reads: CASSIPGGAGANEQFF. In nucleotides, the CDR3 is TGTGCCAGTAGTATCCCCGGGGGAGCGGGAGCCAATGAGCAGTTCTTC. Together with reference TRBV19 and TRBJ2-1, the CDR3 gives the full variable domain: DGGITQSPKYLFRKEGQNVTLSCEQNLNHDAMYWYRQDPGQGLRLIYYSQIVNDFQKGDIAEGYSVSREKKESFPLTVTSAQKNPTAFYLCASSIPGGAGANEQFFGPGTRLTVL.

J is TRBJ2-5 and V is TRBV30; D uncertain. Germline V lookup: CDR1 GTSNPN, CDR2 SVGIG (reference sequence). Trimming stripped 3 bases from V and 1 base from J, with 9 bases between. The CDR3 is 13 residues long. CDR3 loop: CAWSGSIQETQYF. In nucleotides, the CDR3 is TGTGCCTGGAGCGGAAGTATCCAAGAGACCCAGTACTTC.

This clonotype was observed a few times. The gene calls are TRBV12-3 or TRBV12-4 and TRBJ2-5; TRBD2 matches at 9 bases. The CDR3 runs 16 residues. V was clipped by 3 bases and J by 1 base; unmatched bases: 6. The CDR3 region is CASSFRGGRAQETQYF. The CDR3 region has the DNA TGTGCCAGCAGTTTTCGGGGCGGGAGGGCCCAAGAGACCCAGTACTTC.